The 26 T cell receptor beta chains listed next were all sequenced from one sample in a study of T cell responses to AZD1222 COVID-19 vaccine. Using immunoSEQ multiplex PCR, the repertoire was profiled, and TCRdb retains in-frame clones only, with some absent. The sample has 95,000 to 100,000 clones, about 86% seen once. Sequencing was performed on peripheral blood, taken on day 0 of AZD1222 vaccination. These receptors originate from an adult in good health.

This rearrangement joins TRBV19 to TRBJ1-2; D is perhaps TRBD1 (6 bases). Germline V gives CDR1 LNHDA, CDR2 SQIVND (reference sequence). The CDR3 has 14 residues. The V end lost 5 bases, the J end lost 4 bases, and 14 bases lay between the germline ends. The CDR3 spells CASSPQGNSYGYTF. Written as DNA, the CDR3 is TGTGCCAGTAGTCCCCAGGGGAATTCCTATGGCTACACCTTC.

The chain recombines TRBV11-2 with TRBJ1-3; 7 nucleotides match TRBD1. After removal of 4 bases from V and 4 bases from J, the junction contained 7 bases not matched to a gene. The CDR3 sequence is 15 residues long. Germline V gives CDR1 SGHAT, CDR2 FQNNGV. CDR3 sequence (DNA): TGTGCCAGCAGCTCACAGGGGTGGCAGGGAAACACCATATATTTT. It translates to CASSSQGWQGNTIYF.

This clone appeared a few times. V gene TRBV5-1 combines with J gene TRBJ2-1; 8 bases agree with TRBD2. With V trimmed by 2 bases and J by 10 bases, 8 bases remained unmatched. The germline V gene has CDR1 SGHRS and CDR2 YFSETQ. This CDR3 spans 14 amino acids. The CDR3 region has the DNA TGCGCCAGCAGCTTAGGACTAGCCATAGGGGAGCAGTTCTTC. Residues: CASSLGLAIGEQFF. Full variable domain (remainder filled in from reference TRBV5-1 and TRBJ2-1): KAGVTQTPRYLIKTRGQQVTLSCSPISGHRSVSWYQQTPGQGLQFLFEYFSETQRNKGNFPGRFSGRQFSNSRSEMNVSTLELGDSALYLCASSLGLAIGEQFFGPGTRLTVL.

The chain recombines TRBV7-6 with TRBJ2-6, with D possibly matching TRBD2 (6 bases). CDR1 and CDR2 (germline): SGHVS, FNYEAQ. This CDR3 spans 16 amino acids. Deletions cut 5 bases from V and 0 bases from J, with 11 bases between. Written as DNA, the CDR3 is TGTGCCAGCAGCGAACGGGGGAGCTCTGGGGCCAACGTCCTGACTTTC. Protein: CASSERGSSGANVLTF.

The chain has TRBV12-3 or TRBV12-4 and TRBJ1-2; D call uncertain. The CDR3 loop spans 13 amino acids. V was cut by 3 bases and J by 7 bases, with 12 bases left in between. The CDR3 DNA reads TGTGCCAGCAGTTTTAACGGGAACGGTGGCTACACCTTC. The encoded protein is CASSFNGNGGYTF.

This clone was observed once. The chain links TRBV7-2 to TRBJ1-4; D possibly corresponds to TRBD1 (5 bases). The germline V gene has CDR1 SGHTA and CDR2 FQGNSA. V lost 3 bases to trimming and J lost 3 bases, with 8 bases between them. The CDR3 loop spans 14 amino acids. Here the CDR3 reads CASSFRVPNEKLFF. The CDR3 nucleotides read TGTGCCAGCAGCTTCAGGGTCCCTAATGAAAAACTGTTTTTT.

The chain has TRBV21-1 and TRBJ1-2; whether TRBD1, the table's D call, matches the DNA was not checked. TRBV21-1 is termed a pseudogene. The CDR3 length is 14 residues. The CDR3 is CASSTGDRGYGYTF. In DNA form, the CDR3 reads TGTGCCAGCAGCACGGGGGACAGGGGCTATGGCTACACCTTC.

The J gene is TRBJ1-5, the V gene TRBV6-4, with 8 bases aligning to TRBD1. Losses at the gene ends were 3 bases for V and 6 bases for J; bases not matched to a gene: 7. Germline CDR1 reads MRHNA; CDR2 reads SNTAGT. This CDR3 is built from 15 residues. Here the CDR3 DNA reads TGTGCCAGCAGTGAGGGGCAGGGGGCTGGTCAGCCCCAGCATTTT. Translating it yields CASSEGQGAGQPQHF.

This chain uses TRBV29-1 with TRBJ2-3, with TRBD2 matching 14 bases. Germline trimming cut 5 bases from V and 0 bases from J; bases unmatched to any gene: 7. Germline V gene sequence: CDR1 SQVTM, CDR2 ANQGSEA. CDR3 length equals 17 residues. The chain's CDR3 is CSVSGTSGRTSTDTQYF. The DNA for the CDR3 is TGCAGCGTTTCCGGGACTAGCGGGAGAACTAGCACAGATACGCAGTATTTT.

The chain is built from TRBV6-5 and TRBJ1-2; D is ambiguous. V was trimmed by 6 bases and J by 4 bases, leaving 9 bases between them. The CDR3 is 12 amino acids. Looked up from germline, CDR1 is MNHEY and CDR2 is SVGAGI. In DNA form, the CDR3 reads TGTGCCAGCAGACCAGACACCTATGGCTACACCTTC. Residues: CASRPDTYGYTF.

CDR3 residues: CASSPSGGTSTYEQYF. The CDR3 coding sequence is TGTGCCAGCTCACCAAGCGGAGGGACTTCGACCTACGAGCAGTACTTC. The V gene is TRBV18, the J gene TRBJ2-7, with D possibly matching TRBD2 (6 bases). V was cut by 2 bases and J by 2 bases, with 16 bases left in between. This CDR3 region has 16 residues. Germline CDR1 KGHSH, CDR2 LQKENI.

V gene TRBV5-4 combines with J gene TRBJ2-5; D gene ambiguous. The CDR3 extends over 14 amino acids. The ends were cut back, 4 bases at V and 5 bases at J, with 15 bases in the middle. Germline lookup yields CDR1 SGHNT and CDR2 YYREEE (reference sequence). The CDR3 DNA sequence: TGTGCCAGCAGCCCATCCTGGCAGCTGGAGACCCAGTACTTC. Encoded protein: CASSPSWQLETQYF.

The rearrangement uses TRBV19 and TRBJ2-7; TRBD2 is a possible D gene (5 bases). Trimming removed 5 bases at V and 2 bases at J, with 10 bases between. Germline CDR1 LNHDA, CDR2 SQIVND (reference sequence). CDR3 length: 13 amino acids. The CDR3 region has the DNA TGTGCCAGTAGTCTGGCCGGGGCCTACGAGCAGTACTTC. This codes for CASSLAGAYEQYF.

The chain links TRBV6-2 or TRBV6-3 to TRBJ2-7, with 9 positions matching TRBD2. Trimming cost V 0 bases and J 0 bases; bases outside gene matches: 3. The CDR3 runs to 16 residues. Per germline, CDR1 MNHEY and CDR2 SVGEGT. CDR3 loop: CASSYSHSGSSYEQYF. CDR3 nucleotides: TGTGCCAGCAGTTACTCACATAGCGGGAGCTCCTACGAGCAGTACTTC.

J is TRBJ1-6 and V is TRBV7-9, with 7 bases that match TRBD1. The CDR3 has 13 amino acids. Per the germline V gene, CDR1 is SEHNR and CDR2 is FQNEAQ (reference sequence). J was trimmed by 8 bases and V by 4 bases; bases with no gene match: 2. Here the CDR3 DNA reads TGTGCCAGCAGCTACGGACAGGATTCACCCCTCCACTTT. Encoded protein: CASSYGQDSPLHF.

The chain employs TRBV27 and TRBJ2-2; 9 bases fit TRBD2. The CDR3 has 17 amino acids. Trimming took 5 bases from V and 1 from J; bases not matched to a gene: 8. Per germline, CDR1 MNHEY and CDR2 SMNVEV (reference sequence). The CDR3 region has the DNA TGTGCCAGCAGTCCTCTGGGAGCGGGAGGGAACACCGGGGAGCTGTTTTTT. This codes for CASSPLGAGGNTGELFF.

As regards this clone: One junction end disagrees with the germline gene, perhaps due to a read error. V usage is TRBV7-2 and J usage is TRBJ1-1; 10 bases match TRBD1. The germline CDR1 and CDR2 sequences are SGHTA and FQGNSA. The CDR3 runs to 13 residues. CDR3 nucleotides: TGTGCCAGCAGCGCGACAGGGGGCACTGGAGCTTTCTTT. Encoded protein: CASSATGGTGAFF.

This rearrangement joins TRBV7-2 to TRBJ2-7, with 9 positions matching TRBD1. The germline V gene has CDR1 SGHTA and CDR2 FQGNSA. V shed 5 bases, J shed 0 bases, and the junction held 5 bases outside the gene matches. The CDR3 has 15 amino acids. The DNA of the CDR3 is TGTGCCAGCAGCCCAACAGGGGGCCTCTCCTACGAGCAGTACTTC. This codes for CASSPTGGLSYEQYF.

The J gene is TRBJ2-5, the V gene TRBV7-2; TRBD1 aligns across 9 bases. The V and J ends lost 5 bases and 0 bases, in that order; junction bases with no gene match: 4. There are 15 residues in the CDR3. Germline-derived CDR1 and CDR2 are SGHTA and FQGNSA. CDR3 region: CASSRGTGNQETQYF. For the CDR3, the DNA is TGTGCCAGCAGCAGGGGGACAGGGAACCAAGAGACCCAGTACTTC.

This chain links TRBV7-8 with TRBJ1-5; 7 nucleotides align to TRBD1. This CDR3 has 15 amino acids. With V trimmed by 3 bases and J by 0 bases, 2 bases remained unmatched. Germline assignment: CDR1 SGHVS and CDR2 FQNEAQ. CDR3 sequence reads: CASSLGQSSNQPQHF. DNA of the CDR3: TGTGCCAGCAGCTTGGGACAGTCTAGCAATCAGCCCCAGCATTTT.

The chain employs TRBV7-2 and TRBJ2-1; TRBD2 matches 8 bases. CDR3 size: 15 residues. Germline V gene data show CDR1 as SGHTA and CDR2 as FQGNSA. V shed 2 bases, J shed 6 bases, and the junction held 6 bases outside the gene matches. CDR3: CASSLTSGGLNEQFF. In nucleotides, the CDR3 is TGTGCCAGCAGCTTAACTAGCGGTGGTCTCAATGAGCAGTTCTTC.

This chain uses TRBV5-1 with TRBJ2-5, with D possibly matching TRBD1 (5 bases). Germline CDR1 is SGHRS and CDR2 is YFSETQ. Between the trimmed V and J ends, which lost 4 bases and 0 bases, there was a span of 13 bases. CDR3 length: 15 amino acids. CDR3 bases: TGCGCCAGCAGCACCTCGTTGACAGACCAAGAGACCCAGTACTTC. It is translated as CASSTSLTDQETQYF.

The chain has TRBV7-9 and TRBJ2-7; tentatively, D is TRBD1 (5 bases). Germline V gives CDR1 SEHNR, CDR2 FQNEAQ (reference sequence). The CDR3 runs 14 residues. V shed 3 bases and J shed 4 bases, with 13 bases lying between them. The CDR3: CASSLSRQMYEQYF. The CDR3 DNA follows: TGTGCCAGCAGCTTGAGTCGACAGATGTACGAGCAGTACTTC.

The CDR3 nucleotides are TGTGCCAGCAGCTTATTCCCCCCAGGGGGTTTCTCCTACGAGCAGTACTTC. This translates into CASSLFPPGGFSYEQYF. V is TRBV7-8 and J is TRBJ2-7; TRBD1 matches at 7 bases. V was pared by 2 bases and J by 0 bases, with 10 bases of the junction left unmatched. Germline-derived CDR1 and CDR2 are SGHVS and FQNEAQ. There are 17 residues in the CDR3. Variable domain in full (rest from reference TRBV7-8 and TRBJ2-7): GAGVSQSPRYKVAKRGQDVALRCDPISGHVSLFWYQQALGQGPEFLTYFQNEAQLDKSGLPSDRFFAERPEGSVSTLKIQRTQQEDSAVYLCASSLFPPGGFSYEQYFGPGTRLTVT.

The chain recombines TRBV5-6 with TRBJ2-4; D call uncertain. V lost 3 bases, J lost 5 bases, and 12 bases lay in between. The CDR3 covers 14 residues. The V gene's germline CDR1 is SGHDT and CDR2 YYEEEE. CDR3 in amino acids: CASSSDPSENIQYF. The CDR3 nucleotides are TGTGCCAGCAGCTCGGACCCCTCTGAAAACATTCAGTACTTC.

The chain employs TRBV28 and TRBJ2-3; tentative D call: TRBD2 (6 bases). V was pared by 4 bases and J by 3 bases, with 17 bases between. Germline CDR1 reads MDHEN; CDR2 reads SYDVKM. The CDR3 consists of 16 residues. The CDR3 here is CASSSGRWRGTDTQYF. CDR3 DNA sequence: TGTGCCAGCAGTTCGGGACGGTGGAGGGGAACAGATACGCAGTATTTT.